This T cell receptor (beta chain) was sequenced in a study of breast tumors, draining lymph nodes, adjacent tissues. The study, taken as a whole, reports: That most tumor T cells come from lymph nodes remained unproven.

With respect to this clonotype: Its antigen is not known.

V lost 4 bases and J lost 0, with 10 bases in between. Germline V lookup: CDR1 SNHLY, CDR2 FYNNEI. The CDR3 runs 15 residues. One entry per CDR3 protein results from TCRdb running MiXCR on the multiplex PCR reads. This sample has 170,000 or so distinct CDR3 sequences, with about 30% found just once. The lymph nodes were axillary draining lymph nodes from breast cancer patients. The V gene is TRBV2, the J gene TRBJ1-5, with D possibly being TRBD1 (5 bases). The sequence was collected from a female donor with breast cancer. Some clones in this sample may be carry-over from other donors' samples. The specimen sequenced was axillary lymph node tissue. This CDR3 reads CASSATENSNQPQHF. The CDR3 DNA sequence: TGTGCCAGCAGTGCGACAGAGAATAGCAATCAGCCCCAGCATTTT.